What follows are 27 T cell receptor beta chains derived from one specimen sequenced in a study of T cell clusters in autoimmune cytopenias (dated by TCRdb to 2018 to 2020). TRB amplification used 250 ng of peripheral blood genomic DNA, tens of thousands of genome equivalents, per sample. For sequencing, an Illumina MiSeq was employed. Multiplex PCR with a touch-down protocol amplified TRB rearrangements, with the TRB-A and TRB-B primer pools combined in a single tube. TCRdb reprocessed the reads and provides one entry for every CDR3 protein sequence; no DNA is given. Per the sample table, the count is 2,000 to 2,500 distinct CDR3 sequences. The ten most abundant clones make up about 80% of the sample. The specimen sequenced was peripheral blood. These receptor sequences come from a human donor with an autoimmune cytopenia or autoimmune hepatitis (not recorded which).

The chain joins TRBV18 to TRBJ1-3. There are 13 residues in the CDR3. Germline lookup yields CDR1 KGHSH and CDR2 LQKENI. The CDR3 protein is CASSPGGADTIYF. Filled out from reference TRBV18 and TRBJ1-3, the complete variable domain reads NAGVMQNPRHLVRRRGQEARLRCSPMKGHSHVYWYRQLPEEGLKFMVYLQKENIIDESGMPKERFSAEFPKEGPSILRIQQVVRGDSAAYFCASSPGGADTIYFGEGSWLTVV.

The V gene is TRBV11-2, the J gene TRBJ2-2; the D gene TCRdb calls, TRBD1, cannot be checked with no DNA. CDR3 size: 14 residues. Germline CDR1 and CDR2: SGHAT and FQNNGV. The CDR3 reads CASSPQQGAGELFF.

V and J are TRBV18 and TRBJ2-1; TCRdb's assignment of TRBD2 cannot be checked, as there is no DNA. The CDR3 has 14 amino acids. Germline values: CDR1 KGHSH, CDR2 LQKENI. CDR3 amino acids: CASSPQGEGNEQFF.

Its frequency marks this clonotype as medium-sized. V and J are TRBV6-6 and TRBJ1-1. The CDR3 covers 13 residues. Germline CDR1 is MNHNY and CDR2 is SVGAGI (reference sequence). The CDR3 loop is CASSSGSNTEAFF.

This clonotype counts as medium-sized (0.01 to 0.1%) by frequency. This chain links TRBV29-1 with TRBJ2-1; TCRdb returns TRBD2, unconfirmable since there is no DNA. This CDR3 spans 12 amino acids. Looked up from germline, CDR1 is SQVTM and CDR2 is ANQGSEA. This CDR3 is CSVEEGATSQFF.

This clonotype shows up as medium-sized (0.01 to 0.1%) by frequency. This chain links TRBV19 with TRBJ2-5; TCRdb names TRBD2, which stays unverified in the absence of DNA. CDR3 length: 14 residues. CDR1 is LNHDA and CDR2 is SQIVND in the germline V gene (reference sequence). CDR3 residues: CASSIGLAEETQYF.

This clonotype is identified as medium-sized (0.01 to 0.1%) from frequency. This sequence joins TRBV29-1 and TRBJ1-2. Germline assignment: CDR1 SQVTM and CDR2 ANQGSEA. The CDR3 is 11 residues long. CDR3 protein: CSVVRDYGYTF. The whole variable domain, remainder taken from reference TRBV29-1 and TRBJ1-2, is SAVISQKPSRDICQRGTSLTIQCQVDSQVTMMFWYRQQPGQSLTLIATANQGSEATYESGFVIDKFPISRPNLTFSTLTVSNMSPEDSSIYLCSVVRDYGYTFGSGTRLTVV.

The gene calls are TRBV11-2 and TRBJ1-1. CDR1 SGHAT and CDR2 FQNNGV come from the germline V gene. CDR3 length: 14 amino acids. CDR3 sequence: CASSLDRVNTEAFF.

The CDR3 loop is CASSLGSGDYNEQFF. This chain uses TRBV19 with TRBJ2-1; TCRdb reports TRBD2, a call that lacks DNA to check it against. Per the germline V gene, CDR1 is LNHDA and CDR2 is SQIVND (reference sequence). CDR3 size: 15 residues.

The chain is built from TRBV28 and TRBJ1-5; the TRBD1 assignment by TCRdb is unverifiable without DNA. From germline, CDR1 is MDHEN and CDR2 SYDVKM. This CDR3 is 14 amino acids long. The CDR3 spells CASNPGGASQPQHF.

The rearrangement joins TRBV7-3 to TRBJ2-1; TCRdb names TRBD2, which stays unverified in the absence of DNA. Germline CDR1 reads SGHTA; CDR2 reads FQGTGA. The CDR3 totals 16 residues. CDR3 residues: CASSLKPSGGYNEQFF.

This clonotype shows up as large by frequency. This rearrangement joins TRBV6-6 to TRBJ1-2; TCRdb gives TRBD1 as the D gene, but with no DNA this cannot be confirmed. CDR1 is MNHNY and CDR2 is SVGAGI in the germline V gene (reference sequence). This CDR3 comprises 13 residues. This CDR3 is CASSSGANSGYTF.

The chain uses TRBV6-6 and TRBJ2-4; as DNA is missing, the TRBD1 call by TCRdb cannot be tested. CDR3 length: 20 amino acids. Germline assignment: CDR1 MNHNY and CDR2 SVGAGI (reference sequence). The CDR3 is CASSYSPGALSPRAQNIQYF.

This clonotype is identified as medium-sized from frequency. The rearrangement uses TRBV6-6 and TRBJ2-7; TCRdb indicates TRBD1, and absent DNA this call remains unverified. This CDR3 spans 13 amino acids. Germline values: CDR1 MNHNY, CDR2 SVGAGI (reference sequence). CDR3 sequence: CASSMGRNYEQYF.

This rearrangement joins TRBV10-3 to TRBJ2-3; checking the TCRdb D call of TRBD1 is not possible without DNA. Germline V lookup: CDR1 ENHRY, CDR2 SYGVKD. The CDR3 spans 14 residues. CDR3 region: CAIAKGAATDTQYF.

V gene TRBV24-1 combines with J gene TRBJ2-1; checking the TCRdb D call of TRBD2 is not possible without DNA. The CDR3 is 16 amino acids. Germline V gene data show CDR1 as KGHDR and CDR2 as SFDVKD. This CDR3 is CATSDSLRDYYNEQFF.

The gene calls are TRBV30 and TRBJ2-5; TCRdb names TRBD2, which stays unverified in the absence of DNA. This CDR3 spans 14 amino acids. CDR1 and CDR2 from the germline V gene are GTSNPN and SVGIG (reference sequence). CDR3 residues: CAFSGNTYQETQYF.

The chain carries TRBV27 and TRBJ2-1; the D call of TRBD2 rests on TCRdb alone, since no DNA is present to check it. Per the germline V gene, CDR1 is MNHEY and CDR2 is SMNVEV (reference sequence). The CDR3 runs to 14 residues. The chain's CDR3 is CASLASGRTNEQFF.

This chain uses TRBV6-2 or TRBV6-3 with TRBJ1-6; TCRdb indicates TRBD1, and absent DNA this call remains unverified. The CDR3 totals 17 residues. CDR1 MNHEY and CDR2 SVGEGT come from the germline V gene. CDR3 loop: CASSPTGGGSYNSPLHF.

This clonotype is classed as medium-sized by frequency. The chain carries TRBV29-1 and TRBJ2-2; no DNA is available, so the TRBD2 call from TCRdb remains unchecked. The CDR3 spans 13 residues. Germline V gene lookup returns CDR1 SQVTM and CDR2 ANQGSEA. Here the CDR3 reads CGIREVNTGELFF.

The rearrangement joins TRBV6-5 to TRBJ2-1; TCRdb's D call of TRBD2 is untestable without DNA. This CDR3 contains 15 residues. Looked up from germline, CDR1 is MNHEY and CDR2 is SVGAGI. The CDR3 sequence: CASSPGTSSYNEQFF.

The chain combines TRBV7-6 with TRBJ1-6; with no DNA, the TCRdb D assignment of TRBD1 cannot be verified. There are 13 residues in the CDR3. Germline V lookup: CDR1 SGHVS, CDR2 FNYEAQ. The CDR3 reads CASSLSGNSPLHF. Drawing the rest from reference TRBV7-6 and TRBJ1-6, the complete variable domain is GAGVSQSPRYKVTKRGQDVALRCDPISGHVSLYWYRQALGQGPEFLTYFNYEAQQDKSGLPNDRFSAERPEGSISTLTIQRTEQRDSAMYRCASSLSGNSPLHFGNGTRLTVT.

The rearrangement uses TRBV24-1 and TRBJ1-1. The CDR3 length is 12 residues. Germline CDR1 KGHDR, CDR2 SFDVKD. This chain's CDR3 is CATAGHGGEAFF.

This clonotype is classed as medium-sized by frequency. The V gene is TRBV10-2, the J gene TRBJ2-2. Germline lookup yields CDR1 WSHSY and CDR2 SAAADI. The CDR3 totals 12 residues. The CDR3 reads CASRVGTGELFF.

This rearrangement joins TRBV30 to TRBJ2-5; no DNA is available, so the TRBD1 call from TCRdb remains unchecked. Germline V gives CDR1 GTSNPN, CDR2 SVGIG (reference sequence). The CDR3 is made up of 13 amino acids. The CDR3 reads CAWAGTVEETQYF.

CDR3 sequence reads: CATSGGNTGELFF. The chain combines TRBV24-1 with TRBJ2-2. The CDR3 spans 13 residues. CDR1 and CDR2 from the germline V gene are KGHDR and SFDVKD.

This clonotype is medium-sized by frequency. J is TRBJ2-7 and V is TRBV7-7; TCRdb reports TRBD1, a call that lacks DNA to check it against. This CDR3 comprises 14 residues. CDR1 and CDR2 from the germline V gene are SSHAT and FNYEAQ (reference sequence). The CDR3 protein is CASSLGGGSYEQYF. The full variable domain, completed using reference TRBV7-7 and TRBJ2-7, is GAGVSQSPRYKVTKRGQDVTLRCDPISSHATLYWYQQALGQGPEFLTYFNYEAQPDKSGLPSDRFSAERPEGSISTLTIQRTEQRDSAMYRCASSLGGGSYEQYFGPGTRLTVT.